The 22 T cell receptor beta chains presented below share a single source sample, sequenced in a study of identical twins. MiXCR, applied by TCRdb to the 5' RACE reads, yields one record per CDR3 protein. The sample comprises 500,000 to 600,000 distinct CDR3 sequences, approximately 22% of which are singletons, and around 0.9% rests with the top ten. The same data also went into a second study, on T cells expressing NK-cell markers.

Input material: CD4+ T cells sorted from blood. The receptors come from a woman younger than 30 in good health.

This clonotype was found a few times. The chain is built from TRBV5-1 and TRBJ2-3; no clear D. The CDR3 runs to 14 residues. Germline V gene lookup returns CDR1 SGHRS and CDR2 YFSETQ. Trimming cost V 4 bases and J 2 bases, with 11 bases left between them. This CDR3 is CASSLEQITDTQYF. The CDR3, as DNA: TGCGCCAGCAGCCTGGAGCAGATCACAGATACGCAGTATTTT.

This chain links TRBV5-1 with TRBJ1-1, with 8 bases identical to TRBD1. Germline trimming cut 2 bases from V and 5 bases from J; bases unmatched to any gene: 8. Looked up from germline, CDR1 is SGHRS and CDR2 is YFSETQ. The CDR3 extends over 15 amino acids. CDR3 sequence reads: CASSLADRVVTEAFF. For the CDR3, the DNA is TGCGCCAGCAGCTTAGCGGACAGGGTAGTGACTGAAGCTTTCTTT.

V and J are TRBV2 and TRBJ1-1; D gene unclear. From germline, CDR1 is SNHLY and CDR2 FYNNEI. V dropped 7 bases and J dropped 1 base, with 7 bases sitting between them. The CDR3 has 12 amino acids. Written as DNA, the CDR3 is TGTGCCAGCAATGAGCAGAACACTGAAGCTTTCTTT. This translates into CASNEQNTEAFF.

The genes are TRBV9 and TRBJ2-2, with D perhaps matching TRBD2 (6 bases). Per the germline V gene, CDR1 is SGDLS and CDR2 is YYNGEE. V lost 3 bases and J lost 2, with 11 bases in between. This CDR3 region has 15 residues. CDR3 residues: CASSAGTVNTGELFF. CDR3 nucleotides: TGTGCCAGCAGCGCTGGGACTGTCAACACCGGGGAGCTGTTTTTT.

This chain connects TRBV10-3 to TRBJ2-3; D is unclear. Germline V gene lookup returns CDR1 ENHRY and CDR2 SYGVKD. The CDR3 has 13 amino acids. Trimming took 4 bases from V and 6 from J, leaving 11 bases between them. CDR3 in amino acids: CAISVERIDTQYF. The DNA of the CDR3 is TGTGCCATCAGTGTGGAACGGATCGATACGCAGTATTTT.

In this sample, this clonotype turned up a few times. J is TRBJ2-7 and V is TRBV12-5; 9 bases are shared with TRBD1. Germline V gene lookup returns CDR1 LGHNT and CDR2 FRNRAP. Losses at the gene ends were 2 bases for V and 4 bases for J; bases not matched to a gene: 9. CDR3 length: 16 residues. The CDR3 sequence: CASGLTYGTGSYEQYF. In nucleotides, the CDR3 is TGTGCTAGTGGTTTGACTTACGGGACAGGGTCTTACGAGCAGTACTTC.

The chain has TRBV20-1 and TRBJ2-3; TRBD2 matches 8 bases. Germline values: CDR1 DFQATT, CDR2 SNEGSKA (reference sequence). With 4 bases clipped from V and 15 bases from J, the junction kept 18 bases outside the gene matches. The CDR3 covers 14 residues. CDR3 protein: CSAINGGGANTPYF. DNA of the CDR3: TGCAGTGCTATTAACGGGGGGGGCGCGAATACGCCATATTTT.

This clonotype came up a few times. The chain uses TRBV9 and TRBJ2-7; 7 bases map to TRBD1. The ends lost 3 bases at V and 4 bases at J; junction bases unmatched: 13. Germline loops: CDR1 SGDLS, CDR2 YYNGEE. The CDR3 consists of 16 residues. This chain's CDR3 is CASSDYGTDVPYEQYF. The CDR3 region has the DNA TGTGCCAGCAGCGACTATGGGACAGATGTCCCTTACGAGCAGTACTTC.

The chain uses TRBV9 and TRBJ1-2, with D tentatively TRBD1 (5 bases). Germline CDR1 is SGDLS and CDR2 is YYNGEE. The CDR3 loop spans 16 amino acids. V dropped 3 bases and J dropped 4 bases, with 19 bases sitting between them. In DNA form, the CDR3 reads TGTGCCAGCAGCGCCCCCCGGGACCAGGGTCCCTATGGCTACACCTTC. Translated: CASSAPRDQGPYGYTF.

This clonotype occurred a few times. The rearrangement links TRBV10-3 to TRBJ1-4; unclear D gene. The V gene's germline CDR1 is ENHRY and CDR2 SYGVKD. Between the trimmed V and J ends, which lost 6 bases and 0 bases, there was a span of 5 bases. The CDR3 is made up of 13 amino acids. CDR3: CAIRGSTNEKLFF. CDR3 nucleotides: TGTGCCATCAGAGGTTCAACTAATGAAAAACTGTTTTTT.

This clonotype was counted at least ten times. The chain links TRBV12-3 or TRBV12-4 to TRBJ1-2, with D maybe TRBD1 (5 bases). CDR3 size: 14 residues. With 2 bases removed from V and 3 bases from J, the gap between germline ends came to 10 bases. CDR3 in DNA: TGTGCCAGCAGTTTAAGGGGAACAGACTATGGCTACACCTTC. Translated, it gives CASSLRGTDYGYTF.

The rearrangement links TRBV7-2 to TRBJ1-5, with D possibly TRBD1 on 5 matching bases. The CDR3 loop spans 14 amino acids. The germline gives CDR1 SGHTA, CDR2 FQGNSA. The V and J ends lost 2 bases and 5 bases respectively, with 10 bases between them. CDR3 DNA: TGTGCCAGCAGCTTATTGGGGCGAGATCAGCCCCAGCATTTT. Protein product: CASSLLGRDQPQHF.

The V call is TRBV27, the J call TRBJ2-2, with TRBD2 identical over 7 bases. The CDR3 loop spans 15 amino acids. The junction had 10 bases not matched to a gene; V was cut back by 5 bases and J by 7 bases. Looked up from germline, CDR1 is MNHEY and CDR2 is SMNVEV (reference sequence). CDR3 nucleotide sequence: TGTGCCAGCAGTCGACGAGAGGGGAGGGGCGGGGAGCTGTTTTTT. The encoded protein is CASSRREGRGGELFF.

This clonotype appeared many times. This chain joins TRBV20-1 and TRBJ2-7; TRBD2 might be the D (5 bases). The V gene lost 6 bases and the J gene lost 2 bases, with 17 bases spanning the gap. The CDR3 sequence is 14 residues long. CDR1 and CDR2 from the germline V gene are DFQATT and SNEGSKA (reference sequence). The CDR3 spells CSARSDGNTYEQYF. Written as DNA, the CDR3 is TGCAGTGCGCGATCGGACGGGAATACCTACGAGCAGTACTTC.

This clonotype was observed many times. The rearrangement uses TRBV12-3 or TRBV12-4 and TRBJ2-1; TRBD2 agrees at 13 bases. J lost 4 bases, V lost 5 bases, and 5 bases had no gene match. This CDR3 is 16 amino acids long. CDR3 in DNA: TGTGCCAGCAGTCCGAGACTAGCGGGGGGATACAATGAGCAGTTCTTC. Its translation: CASSPRLAGGYNEQFF.

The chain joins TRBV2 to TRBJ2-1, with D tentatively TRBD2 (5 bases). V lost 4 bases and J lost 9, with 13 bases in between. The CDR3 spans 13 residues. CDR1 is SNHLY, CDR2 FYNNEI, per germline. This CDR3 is CASSGIRAGEQFF. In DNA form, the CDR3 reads TGTGCCAGCAGTGGAATCCGGGCGGGTGAGCAGTTCTTC.

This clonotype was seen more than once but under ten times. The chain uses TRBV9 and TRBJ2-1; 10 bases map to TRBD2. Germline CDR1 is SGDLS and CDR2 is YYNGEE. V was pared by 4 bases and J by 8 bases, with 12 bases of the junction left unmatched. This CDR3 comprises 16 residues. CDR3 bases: TGTGCCAGCAGCTTTGGACTAGCGGAGGGGGGACATGAGCAGTTCTTC. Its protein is CASSFGLAEGGHEQFF. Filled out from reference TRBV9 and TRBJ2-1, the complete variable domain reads DSGVTQTPKHLITATGQRVTLRCSPRSGDLSVYWYQQSLDQGLQFLIQYYNGEERAKGNILERFSAQQFPDLHSELNLSSLELGDSALYFCASSFGLAEGGHEQFFGPGTRLTVL.

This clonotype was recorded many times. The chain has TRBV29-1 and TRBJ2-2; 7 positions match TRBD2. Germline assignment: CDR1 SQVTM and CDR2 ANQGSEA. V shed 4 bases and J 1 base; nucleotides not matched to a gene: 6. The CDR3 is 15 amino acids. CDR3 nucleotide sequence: TGCAGCGTTGGTCTAGCGGTGTTGAACACCGGGGAGCTGTTTTTT. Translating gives CSVGLAVLNTGELFF.

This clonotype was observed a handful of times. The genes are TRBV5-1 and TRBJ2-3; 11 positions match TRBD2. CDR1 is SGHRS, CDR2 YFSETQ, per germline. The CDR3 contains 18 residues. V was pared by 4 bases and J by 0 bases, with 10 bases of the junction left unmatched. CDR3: CASSIGTSGDASTDTQYF. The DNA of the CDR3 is TGCGCCAGCAGCATTGGGACTAGCGGTGATGCTAGCACAGATACGCAGTATTTT. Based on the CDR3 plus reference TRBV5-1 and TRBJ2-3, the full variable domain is KAGVTQTPRYLIKTRGQQVTLSCSPISGHRSVSWYQQTPGQGLQFLFEYFSETQRNKGNFPGRFSGRQFSNSRSEMNVSTLELGDSALYLCASSIGTSGDASTDTQYFGPGTRLTVL.

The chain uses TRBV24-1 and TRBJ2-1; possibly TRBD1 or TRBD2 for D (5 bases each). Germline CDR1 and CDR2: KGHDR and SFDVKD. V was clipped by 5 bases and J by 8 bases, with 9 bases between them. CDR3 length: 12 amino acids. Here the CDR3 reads CATSGRGDEQFF. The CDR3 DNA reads TGTGCCACCAGTGGTAGAGGGGATGAGCAGTTCTTC.

DNA for the CDR3: TGTGCCAGCAGCCTGACTAGCGGACCCATGGGGCTGTTTTTT. Its translation is CASSLTSGPMGLFF. The V and J genes are TRBV7-2 and TRBJ2-2, with 9 bases identical to TRBD2. This CDR3 is 14 amino acids long. Per germline, CDR1 SGHTA and CDR2 FQGNSA. V dropped 5 bases and J dropped 13; count of bases not matched to a gene: 11.

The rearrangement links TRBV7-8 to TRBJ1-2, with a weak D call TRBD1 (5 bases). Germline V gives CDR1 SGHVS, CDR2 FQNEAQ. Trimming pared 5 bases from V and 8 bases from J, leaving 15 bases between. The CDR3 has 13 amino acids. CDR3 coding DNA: TGTGCCAGCAGCCGGGACCCCCGCGGGGGCTACACCTTC. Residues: CASSRDPRGGYTF.